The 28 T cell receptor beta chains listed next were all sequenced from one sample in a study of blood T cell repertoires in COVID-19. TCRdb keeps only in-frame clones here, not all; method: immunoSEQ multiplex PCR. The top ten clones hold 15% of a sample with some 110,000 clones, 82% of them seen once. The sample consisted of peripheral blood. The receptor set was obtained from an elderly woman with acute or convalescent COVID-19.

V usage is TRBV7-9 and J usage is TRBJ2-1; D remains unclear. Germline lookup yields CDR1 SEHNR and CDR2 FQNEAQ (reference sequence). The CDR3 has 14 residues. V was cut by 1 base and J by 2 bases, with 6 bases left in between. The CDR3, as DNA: TGTGCCAGCAGCTTAGTGGGCACCTACAATGAGCAGTTCTTC. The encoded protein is CASSLVGTYNEQFF.

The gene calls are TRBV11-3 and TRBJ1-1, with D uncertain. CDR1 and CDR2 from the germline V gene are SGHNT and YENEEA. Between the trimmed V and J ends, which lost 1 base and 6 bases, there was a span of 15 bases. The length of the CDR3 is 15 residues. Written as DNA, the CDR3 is TGTGCCAGCAGCTTAGCTGGGGAGGGTAGGGCTGAAGCTTTCTTT. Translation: CASSLAGEGRAEAFF.

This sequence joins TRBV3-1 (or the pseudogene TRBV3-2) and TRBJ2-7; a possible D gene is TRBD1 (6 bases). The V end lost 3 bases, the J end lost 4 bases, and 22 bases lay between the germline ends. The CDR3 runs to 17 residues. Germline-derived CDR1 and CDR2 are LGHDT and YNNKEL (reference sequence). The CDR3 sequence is CASSQTPARDTLYEQYV. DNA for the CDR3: TGTGCCAGCAGCCAGACCCCCGCCCGGGACACCCTGTACGAGCAGTACGTC.

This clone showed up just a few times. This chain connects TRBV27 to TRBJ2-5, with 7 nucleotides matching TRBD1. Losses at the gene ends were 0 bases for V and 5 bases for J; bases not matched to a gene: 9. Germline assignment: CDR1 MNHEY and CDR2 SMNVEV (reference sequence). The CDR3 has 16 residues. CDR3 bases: TGTGCCAGCAGTTTATCGACCGGGACAGCGACTGAGACCCAGTACTTC. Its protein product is CASSLSTGTATETQYF.

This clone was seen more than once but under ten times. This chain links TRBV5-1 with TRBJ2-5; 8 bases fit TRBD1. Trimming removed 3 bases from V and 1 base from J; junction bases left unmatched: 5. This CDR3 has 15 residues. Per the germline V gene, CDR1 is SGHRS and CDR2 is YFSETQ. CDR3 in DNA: TGCGCCAGCAGCTCGGACAGGGTGGGCCAAGAGACCCAGTACTTC. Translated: CASSSDRVGQETQYF.

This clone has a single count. In DNA form, the CDR3 reads TGTGCCAGCAGTTACCGGACTAGCGGCGAGCAGTACGTC. Translation: CASSYRTSGEQYV. The chain carries TRBV5-8 and TRBJ2-7; TRBD2 aligns across 10 bases. The CDR3 consists of 13 residues. Per the germline V gene, CDR1 is SGHTS and CDR2 is YDEGEE. J gave up 6 bases and V 5 bases, and 5 bases lay outside the gene matches.

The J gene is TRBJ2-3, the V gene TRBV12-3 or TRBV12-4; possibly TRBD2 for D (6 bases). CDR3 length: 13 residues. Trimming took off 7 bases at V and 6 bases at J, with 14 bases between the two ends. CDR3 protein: CASTERGMDTQYF. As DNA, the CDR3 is TGTGCCAGCACCGAACGGGGGATGGATACGCAGTATTTT.

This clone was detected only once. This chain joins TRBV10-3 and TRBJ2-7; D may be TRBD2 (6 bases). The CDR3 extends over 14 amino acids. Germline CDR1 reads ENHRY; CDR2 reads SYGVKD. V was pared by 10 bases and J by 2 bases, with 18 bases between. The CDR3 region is CATKLGTSPYEQYF. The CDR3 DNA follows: TGTGCCACGAAATTGGGGACTTCCCCCTACGAGCAGTACTTC.

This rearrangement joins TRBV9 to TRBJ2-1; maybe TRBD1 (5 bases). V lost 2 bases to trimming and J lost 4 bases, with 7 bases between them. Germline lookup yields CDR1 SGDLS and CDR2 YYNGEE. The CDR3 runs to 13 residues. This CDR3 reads CASSVRDYNEQFF. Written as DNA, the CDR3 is TGTGCCAGCAGCGTCAGGGATTACAATGAGCAGTTCTTC.

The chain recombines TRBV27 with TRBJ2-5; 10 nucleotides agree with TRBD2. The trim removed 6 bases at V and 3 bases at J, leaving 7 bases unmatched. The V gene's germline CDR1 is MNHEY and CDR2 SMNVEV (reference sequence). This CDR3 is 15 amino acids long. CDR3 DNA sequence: TGTGCCAGCAGATCTAGCGGGAGAGGGAAAGAGACCCAGTACTTC. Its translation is CASRSSGRGKETQYF.

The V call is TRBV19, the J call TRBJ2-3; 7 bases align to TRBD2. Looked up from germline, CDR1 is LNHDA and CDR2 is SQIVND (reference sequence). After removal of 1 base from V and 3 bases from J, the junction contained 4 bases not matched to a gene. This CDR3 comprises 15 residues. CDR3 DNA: TGTGCCAGTAGTATAGGCGCGGGAGCGACAGATACGCAGTATTTT. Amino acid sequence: CASSIGAGATDTQYF.

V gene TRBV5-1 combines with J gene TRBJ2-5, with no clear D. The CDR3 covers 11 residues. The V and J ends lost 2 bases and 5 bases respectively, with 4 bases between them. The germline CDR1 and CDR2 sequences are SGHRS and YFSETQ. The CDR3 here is CASSFSETQYF. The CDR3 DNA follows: TGCGCCAGCAGCTTCTCGGAGACCCAGTACTTC.

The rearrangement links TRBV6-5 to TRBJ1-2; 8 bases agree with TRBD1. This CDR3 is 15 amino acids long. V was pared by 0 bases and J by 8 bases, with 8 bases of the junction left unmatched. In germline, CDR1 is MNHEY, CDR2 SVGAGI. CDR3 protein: CASSYSRQGAEGYTF. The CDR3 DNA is TGTGCCAGCAGTTACTCGAGGCAGGGGGCGGAGGGCTACACCTTC.

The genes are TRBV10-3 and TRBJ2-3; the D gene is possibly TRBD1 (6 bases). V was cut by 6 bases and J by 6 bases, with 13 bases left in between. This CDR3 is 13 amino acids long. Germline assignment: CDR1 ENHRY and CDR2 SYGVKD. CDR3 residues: CAIRQGFEDTQYF. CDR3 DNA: TGTGCCATCAGACAGGGTTTCGAGGATACGCAGTATTTT.

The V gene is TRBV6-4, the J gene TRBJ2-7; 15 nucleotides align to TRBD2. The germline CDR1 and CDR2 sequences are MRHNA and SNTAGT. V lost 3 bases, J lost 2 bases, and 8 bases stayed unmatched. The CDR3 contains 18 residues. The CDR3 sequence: CASSDFGLAGGRAYEQYF. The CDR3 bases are TGTGCCAGCAGTGATTTCGGACTAGCGGGAGGGAGGGCCTACGAGCAGTACTTC.

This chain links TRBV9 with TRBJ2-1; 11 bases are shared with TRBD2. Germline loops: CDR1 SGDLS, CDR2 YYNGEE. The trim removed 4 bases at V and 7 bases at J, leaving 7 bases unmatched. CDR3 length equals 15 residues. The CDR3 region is CASSLSGRAGNEQFF. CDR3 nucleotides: TGTGCCAGCAGCCTTAGCGGGAGGGCAGGGAATGAGCAGTTCTTC.

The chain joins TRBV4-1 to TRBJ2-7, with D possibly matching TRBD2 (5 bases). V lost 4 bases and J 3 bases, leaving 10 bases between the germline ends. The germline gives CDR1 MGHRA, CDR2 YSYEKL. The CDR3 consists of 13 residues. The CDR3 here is CASSRTVFYEQYF. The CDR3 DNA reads TGCGCCAGCAGCCGGACTGTTTTCTACGAGCAGTACTTC.

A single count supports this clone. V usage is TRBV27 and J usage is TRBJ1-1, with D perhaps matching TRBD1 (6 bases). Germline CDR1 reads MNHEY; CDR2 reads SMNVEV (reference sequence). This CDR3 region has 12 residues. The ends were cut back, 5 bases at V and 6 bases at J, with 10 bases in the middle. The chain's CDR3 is CASSPDRPEAFF. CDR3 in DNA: TGTGCCAGCAGTCCGGACAGACCTGAAGCTTTCTTT.

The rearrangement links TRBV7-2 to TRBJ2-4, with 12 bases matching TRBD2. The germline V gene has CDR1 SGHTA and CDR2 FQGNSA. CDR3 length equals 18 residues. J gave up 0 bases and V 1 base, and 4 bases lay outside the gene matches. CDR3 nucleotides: TGTGCCAGCAGCTTAGACAAGGGACTAGCGGGAGCCAAAAACATTCAGTACTTC. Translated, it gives CASSLDKGLAGAKNIQYF. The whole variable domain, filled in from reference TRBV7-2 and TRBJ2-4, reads GAGVSQSPSNKVTEKGKDVELRCDPISGHTALYWYRQSLGQGLEFLIYFQGNSAPDKSGLPSDRFSAERTGGSVSTLTIQRTQQEDSAVYLCASSLDKGLAGAKNIQYFGAGTRLSVL.

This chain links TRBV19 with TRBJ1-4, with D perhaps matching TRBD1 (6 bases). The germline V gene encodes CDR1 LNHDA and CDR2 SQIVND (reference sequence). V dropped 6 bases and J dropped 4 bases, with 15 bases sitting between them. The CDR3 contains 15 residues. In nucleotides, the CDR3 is TGTGCCAGTAGGATACGACAGGCGAATAATGAAAAACTGTTTTTT. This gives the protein CASRIRQANNEKLFF.

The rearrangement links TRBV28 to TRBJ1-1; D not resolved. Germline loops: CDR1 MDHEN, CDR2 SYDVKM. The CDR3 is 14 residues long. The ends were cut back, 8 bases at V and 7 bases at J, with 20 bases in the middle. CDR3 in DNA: TGTGCCAGCCATTCCCGCGGATATCTGGGTGAAGCTTTCTTT. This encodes CASHSRGYLGEAFF.

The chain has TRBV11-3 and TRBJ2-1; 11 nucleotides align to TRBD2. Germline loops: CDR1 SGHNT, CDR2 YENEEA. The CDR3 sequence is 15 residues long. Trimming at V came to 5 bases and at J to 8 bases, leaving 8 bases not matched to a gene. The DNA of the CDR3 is TGTGCCAGCAGCCCCACTAGCGGGAGCGGCGATGAGCAGTTCTTC. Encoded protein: CASSPTSGSGDEQFF.

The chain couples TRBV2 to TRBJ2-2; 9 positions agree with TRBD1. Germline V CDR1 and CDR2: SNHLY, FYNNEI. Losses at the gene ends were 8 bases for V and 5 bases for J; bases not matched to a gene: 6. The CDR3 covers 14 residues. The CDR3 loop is CASGGQGWTGELFF. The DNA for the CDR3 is TGTGCCAGCGGGGGACAGGGATGGACCGGGGAGCTGTTTTTT.

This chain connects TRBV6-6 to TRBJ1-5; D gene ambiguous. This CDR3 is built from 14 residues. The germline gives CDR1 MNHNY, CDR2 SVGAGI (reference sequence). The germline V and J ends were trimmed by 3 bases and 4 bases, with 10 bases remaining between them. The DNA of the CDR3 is TGTGCCAGCAGTTATAACCGGGAGAATCAGCCCCAGCATTTT. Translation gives CASSYNRENQPQHF.

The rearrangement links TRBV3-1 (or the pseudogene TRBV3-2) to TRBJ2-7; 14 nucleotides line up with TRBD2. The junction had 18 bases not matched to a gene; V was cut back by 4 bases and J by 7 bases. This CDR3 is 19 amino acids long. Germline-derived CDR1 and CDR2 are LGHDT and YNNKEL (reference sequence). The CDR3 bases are TGTGCCAGCAGCCTACCAGGACTAGCGGGAGGACGACCTCCGGGAGAGCAGTACTTC. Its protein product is CASSLPGLAGGRPPGEQYF.

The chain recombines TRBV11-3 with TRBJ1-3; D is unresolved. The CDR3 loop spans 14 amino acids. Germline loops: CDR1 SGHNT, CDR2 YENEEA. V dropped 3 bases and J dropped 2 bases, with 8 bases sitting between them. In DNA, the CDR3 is TGTGCCAGCAGCTTGACGACTACTGGAAACACCATATATTTT. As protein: CASSLTTTGNTIYF.

The CDR3 sequence is CASSFAPGQGTEAFF. The DNA for the CDR3 is TGCGCCAGCAGCTTCGCACCGGGACAGGGAACTGAAGCTTTCTTT. V gene TRBV5-1 combines with J gene TRBJ1-1; the match to TRBD1 covers 9 bases. Germline CDR1 reads SGHRS; CDR2 reads YFSETQ. Trimming cost V 2 bases and J 5 bases; bases outside gene matches: 7. This CDR3 is built from 15 residues.

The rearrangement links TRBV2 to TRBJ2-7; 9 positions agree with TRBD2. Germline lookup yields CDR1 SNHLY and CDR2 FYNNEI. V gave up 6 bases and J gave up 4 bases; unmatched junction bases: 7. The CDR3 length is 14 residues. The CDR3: CASRESSGIYEQYF. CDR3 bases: TGTGCCAGCAGAGAATCTAGCGGGATATACGAGCAGTACTTC. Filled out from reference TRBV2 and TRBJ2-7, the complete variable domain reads EPEVTQTPSHQVTQMGQEVILRCVPISNHLYFYWYRQILGQKVEFLVSFYNNEISEKSEIFDDQFSVERPDGSNFTLKIRSTKLEDSAMYFCASRESSGIYEQYFGPGTRLTVT.